Following are 17 T cell receptor beta chains from one sample sequenced in a study of blood T cell repertoires in COVID-19. Only in-frame clones appear in the TCRdb table, and some are missing; sequencing was by immunoSEQ multiplex PCR. The sample has tens of thousands of clones; roughly 87% are singletons. Sample: peripheral blood. All receptors derive from a woman of 80 years or more with COVID-19, enrolled during active disease.

The V and J genes are TRBV18 and TRBJ1-5; maybe TRBD1 (5 bases). CDR3 length equals 14 residues. Germline assignment: CDR1 KGHSH and CDR2 LQKENI. Deletions cut 3 bases from V and 3 bases from J, with 9 bases between. As DNA, the CDR3 is TGTGCCAGCTCACCGATTGGGGCCAATCAGCCCCAGCATTTT. Protein product: CASSPIGANQPQHF.

This chain connects TRBV27 to TRBJ2-1, with D perhaps matching TRBD2 (5 bases). Trimming left V 6 bases short and J 4 bases short, with 13 bases between. This CDR3 spans 14 amino acids. Germline CDR1 and CDR2: MNHEY and SMNVEV (reference sequence). In DNA form, the CDR3 reads TGTGCCAGCAGCTCCCCCCGGGGTTACAATGAGCAGTTCTTC. This translates into CASSSPRGYNEQFF.

This clone was recorded only once. The chain is built from TRBV3-1 (or the pseudogene TRBV3-2) and TRBJ2-2, with TRBD2 matching over 9 bases. The V gene end was trimmed by 2 bases and the J gene end by 0 bases; junction bases not matched to a gene: 1. This CDR3 comprises 16 residues. Germline CDR1 reads LGHDT; CDR2 reads YNNKEL (reference sequence). For the CDR3, the DNA is TGTGCCAGCAGCCAACAGCGGGGGGCGAACACCGGGGAGCTGTTTTTT. Its translation is CASSQQRGANTGELFF.

The J gene is TRBJ2-1, the V gene TRBV3-1 (or the pseudogene TRBV3-2); the match to TRBD1 covers 7 bases. This CDR3 region has 16 residues. V shed 0 bases and J 12 bases; nucleotides not matched to a gene: 14. Per germline, CDR1 LGHDT and CDR2 YNNKEL (reference sequence). CDR3 residues: CASSQDRGQRSSGQFF. The CDR3 region has the DNA TGTGCCAGCAGCCAAGATCGGGGACAGAGGTCATCAGGGCAGTTCTTC.

The V call is TRBV12-3 or TRBV12-4, the J call TRBJ2-7; 8 bases map to TRBD2. CDR3 length: 13 residues. V shed 8 bases and J 4 bases; nucleotides not matched to a gene: 7. In DNA, the CDR3 is TGTGCCAGCCAAAGCGGGGGAGGATACGAGCAGTACTTC. Its translation is CASQSGGGYEQYF.

This rearrangement joins TRBV7-9 to TRBJ1-1; possible D gene TRBD1, 6 bases. There are 13 residues in the CDR3. V was pared by 5 bases and J by 4 bases, with 11 bases between. CDR1 SEHNR and CDR2 FQNEAQ come from the germline V gene (reference sequence). The CDR3 DNA reads as TGTGCCAGCAGCCGTCAGGGGATCACTGAAGCTTTCTTT. The encoded protein is CASSRQGITEAFF.

The rearrangement uses TRBV5-1 and TRBJ1-2, with TRBD1 matching 7 bases. CDR1 SGHRS and CDR2 YFSETQ come from the germline V gene. Losses at the gene ends were 5 bases for V and 4 bases for J; bases not matched to a gene: 11. The CDR3 length is 15 residues. The CDR3 DNA sequence: TGCGCCAGCAGGTCTGAGGGGGCCGGTAGCTATGGCTACACCTTC. Translating it yields CASRSEGAGSYGYTF.

This clone has only one observation. The chain combines TRBV5-1 with TRBJ1-1, with D tentatively TRBD1 (5 bases). Trimming took 0 bases from V and 5 from J, leaving 11 bases between them. CDR1 and CDR2 (germline): SGHRS, YFSETQ. This CDR3 is 14 amino acids long. The CDR3 here is CASSLEAGRTEAFF. CDR3 in DNA: TGCGCCAGCAGCTTGGAGGCAGGGAGGACTGAAGCTTTCTTT. Looking up the rest from reference TRBV5-1 and TRBJ1-1 gives the full variable domain: KAGVTQTPRYLIKTRGQQVTLSCSPISGHRSVSWYQQTPGQGLQFLFEYFSETQRNKGNFPGRFSGRQFSNSRSEMNVSTLELGDSALYLCASSLEAGRTEAFFGQGTRLTVV.

The chain links TRBV6-1 to TRBJ1-3; no clear D. The germline CDR1 and CDR2 sequences are MNHNS and SASEGT. The CDR3 contains 15 residues. V lost 0 bases to trimming and J lost 0 bases, with 6 bases between them. In DNA, the CDR3 is TGTGCCAGCAGTGAAGCGCAGTCCTCTGGAAACACCATATATTTT. Encoded protein: CASSEAQSSGNTIYF.

V and J are TRBV4-1 and TRBJ2-1; 7 bases agree with TRBD2. Trimming took 4 bases from V and 3 from J; bases not matched to a gene: 12. This CDR3 has 17 residues. Germline CDR1 MGHRA, CDR2 YSYEKL. As DNA, the CDR3 is TGCGCCAGCAGCCCCCCTGAGGGAGCGGGGTTCTACAATGAGCAGTTCTTC. Amino acid sequence: CASSPPEGAGFYNEQFF.

A remark on this clone: At one end the junction does not follow the germline gene, possibly because of a read error. The chain couples TRBV5-1 to TRBJ2-2; D gene uncertain. The V gene's germline CDR1 is SGHRS and CDR2 YFSETQ. This CDR3 spans 13 amino acids. CDR3 amino acids: CASSDTKTGELFF. The CDR3 bases are TGCGCCAGCAGCGACACGAAGACCGGGGAGCTGTTTTTT.

The chain recombines TRBV18 with TRBJ2-2; unclear D gene. Germline loops: CDR1 KGHSH, CDR2 LQKENI. The ends were cut back, 6 bases at V and 3 bases at J, with 20 bases in the middle. CDR3 length: 17 residues. For the CDR3, the DNA is TGTGCCAGCTCTCCTCTCGCACGAGCGCGCGACACCGGGGAGCTGTTTTTT. Its protein is CASSPLARARDTGELFF.

The chain has TRBV7-9 and TRBJ1-1, with TRBD1 matching 7 bases. J gave up 0 bases and V 3 bases, and 4 bases lay outside the gene matches. CDR1 and CDR2 from the germline V gene are SEHNR and FQNEAQ (reference sequence). CDR3 size: 15 residues. CDR3 protein: CASSFTTGLNTEAFF. Here the CDR3 DNA reads TGTGCCAGCAGCTTTACGACAGGGTTGAACACTGAAGCTTTCTTT.

The genes are TRBV6-2 or TRBV6-3 and TRBJ1-4; D remains ambiguous. Germline CDR1 is MNHEY and CDR2 is SVGEGT. The length of the CDR3 is 12 residues. Deletions cut 6 bases from V and 8 bases from J, with 10 bases between. The CDR3 DNA reads TGTGCCAGCAGCGGCACGCGGGAAAAACTGTTTTTT. Translated: CASSGTREKLFF.

The J gene is TRBJ1-5, the V gene TRBV5-8, with TRBD1 identical over 10 bases. Germline V gene lookup returns CDR1 SGHTS and CDR2 YDEGEE. This CDR3 region has 15 residues. After removal of 4 bases from V and 8 bases from J, the junction contained 9 bases not matched to a gene. The CDR3 reads CASSRQGTGAKPQHF. The DNA of the CDR3 is TGTGCCAGCAGCCGACAAGGGACAGGGGCAAAGCCCCAGCATTTT.

For the CDR3, the DNA is TGTGCCAGCAGCTCCCGACAGGGCAATGAGCAGTTCTTC. The encoded protein is CASSSRQGNEQFF. The V and J genes are TRBV7-9 and TRBJ2-1; 7 bases are shared with TRBD1. V shed 4 bases, J shed 6 bases, and the junction held 3 bases outside the gene matches. The CDR3 has 13 amino acids. Germline CDR1 reads SEHNR; CDR2 reads FQNEAQ (reference sequence).

The chain uses TRBV9 and TRBJ2-7; maybe TRBD1 (6 bases). CDR3 size: 12 residues. Trimming stripped 0 bases from V and 6 bases from J, with 7 bases between. Germline V gene data show CDR1 as SGDLS and CDR2 as YYNGEE. The CDR3 protein is CASSVVGGEQYF. The CDR3, as DNA: TGTGCCAGCAGCGTAGTAGGGGGCGAGCAGTACTTC.